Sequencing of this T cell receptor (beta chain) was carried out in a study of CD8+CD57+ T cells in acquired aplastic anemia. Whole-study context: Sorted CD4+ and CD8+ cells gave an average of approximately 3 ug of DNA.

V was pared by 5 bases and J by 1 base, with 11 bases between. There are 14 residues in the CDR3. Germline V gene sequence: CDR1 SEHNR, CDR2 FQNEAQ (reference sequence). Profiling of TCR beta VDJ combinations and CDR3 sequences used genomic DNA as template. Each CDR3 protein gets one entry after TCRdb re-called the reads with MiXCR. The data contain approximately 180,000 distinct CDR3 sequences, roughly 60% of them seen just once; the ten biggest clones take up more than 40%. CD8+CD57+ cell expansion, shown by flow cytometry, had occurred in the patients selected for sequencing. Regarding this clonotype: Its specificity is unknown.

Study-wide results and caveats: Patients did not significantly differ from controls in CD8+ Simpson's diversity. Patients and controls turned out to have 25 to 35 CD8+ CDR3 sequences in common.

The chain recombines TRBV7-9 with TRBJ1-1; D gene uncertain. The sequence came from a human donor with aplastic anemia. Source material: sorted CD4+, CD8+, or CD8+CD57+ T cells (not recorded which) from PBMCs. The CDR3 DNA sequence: TGTGCCAGCAGCCAAGGTGCGGGGAACACTGAAGCTTTCTTT. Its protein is CASSQGAGNTEAFF.